The entry below describes one TCR beta chain. The clone's antigen remains unknown. The sample holds no much larger clone one base away, and base qualities are not on file. The data are from a study of breast tumors, draining lymph nodes, adjacent tissues (dated by TCRdb to the mid-2010s). Study-level background: Breast cancer patients provided tumor, adjacent nontumor tissue and axillary lymph nodes, and the study compared the TCR beta repertoires across these three sources. In human breast cancer, the study set out to evaluate how tumor, surrounding tissue and draining lymph node repertoires relate to one another and whether T cells may move between these sites.

The study at large found these results: The data were considered consistent with the idea that most tumor T cells come from the lymph node and then expand in tumor tissue. Tumor and nontumor tissue repertoires were significantly more similar in luminal-like than in basal-like breast cancer. The conclusion that tumor T cells originate in lymph nodes was framed as consistent with a hypothesis rather than directly demonstrated. Tumor T-cell repertoires showed less diversity than lymph node repertoires and more diversity than nontumor tissue repertoires, and tumor T-cell repertoires showed preferential V and J gene usage.

V is clipped by 0 bases and J by 4 bases, and the sequence between their germline boundaries is 4 bases long. From its cysteine to its phenylalanine, the CDR3 spans 13 amino acids. Only the CDR3 region is kept as DNA, spanning 39 bases read in frame from base 1. Sequences SGHKS (CDR1) and YYEKEE (CDR2) are obtained from the germline V gene (reference sequence). The sequencer was an Illumina HiSeq 2000. TCR beta chain libraries were generated through multiplex PCR amplification. The amplified TCR beta chain products were analyzed by high-throughput sequencing. In-frame beta chains were kept once TCRdb had trimmed the public reads at Q25 with fastp and called clones with MiXCR. CDR3 protein duplicates are merged, each entry listing the most common genes and DNA. The sample table contains fewer than 25,000 distinct CDR3 sequences; only one count was recorded for less than 35% of them. The top ten hold roughly 11% of the sample.

In this chain, TRBV5-5 is recombined with TRBJ2-2, with the D gene call left open. The TCR sequence derives from a female donor with breast cancer. Some clones in this sample may be carry-over from other donors' samples. The sample consisted of breast tumor tissue. The DNA sequence is given as TGTGCCAGCAGCTTGGGGACCACCGGGGAGCTGTTTTTT. Its protein reads: CASSLGTTGELFF.